This T cell receptor beta chain was retrieved from a study of T cell changes during pregnancy in multiple sclerosis (dated by TCRdb to about 2019). Background for the entire study: The study looked at changes in the T cell repertoire across pregnancy in women with multiple sclerosis.

The library was obtained by the immunoSEQ multiplex PCR assay. TCRdb took over this immuneACCESS table, retaining in-frame rearrangements with V and J assigned. Such tables are incomplete; in checked studies, under half of the missing clones stem from an unresolved V gene, and the remainder is unexplained. This sample lists some 40,000 clones; roughly 92% were detected once. The ten largest clones take up 1% to 1.5% of the sample. On this clone: Its antigen is not yet known. No qualities accompany the bases; no much larger clone lies one base away.

The source of this sequence is a female donor with multiple sclerosis, enrolled in a pregnancy study. What was sequenced was peripheral blood.

The CDR3 corresponds to CASSHYGTEKSTDTQYF. The DNA sequence reads TGTGCCAGCAGCCATTATGGGACAGAGAAATCCACAGATACGCAGTATTTT. The chain is assembled from TRBV21-1 and TRBJ2-3; the table's D gene call, TRBD1, was not cross checked with the DNA. TRBV21-1 corresponds to a pseudogene. The CDR3 starts with the cysteine, ends with the phenylalanine, and has 17 residues. Only the CDR3 region is kept as DNA, spanning 51 bases read in frame from base 1.